A selection of T cell receptor beta chains follows, all from one sample in a study of blood T cell repertoires in COVID-19. Sequenced by immunoSEQ multiplex PCR; TCRdb stores in-frame clones only, minus some. Of 95,000 to 100,000 clones in the sample, approximately 82% were seen once. Sequenced input: peripheral blood. These receptors all come from a man between 65 and 85 years old with acute or convalescent COVID-19. CDR3s include the opening cysteine and the closing phenylalanine or tryptophan.

15 | TRBJ1-2 | TRBV5-1 | CASSSDTGVNYGYTF
18 | TRBJ2-1 | TRBV10-3 | CAISGWATAEGVYNEQFF
11 | TRBJ2-7 | TRBV11-2 | CASSLLNEQYF
17 | TRBJ2-7 | TRBV7-6 | CASSPEVPGTGRYEQYF
18 | TRBJ2-1 | TRBV19 | CASSIVTGLSGRYNEQFF
14 | TRBJ2-3 | TRBV9 | CASSVTAGLDTQYF
15 | TRBJ2-1 | TRBV5-1 | CASSLGRDAYNEQFF
13 | TRBJ1-1 | TRBV6-5 | CASSPGQNTEAFF
12 | TRBJ2-7 | TRBV7-2 | CASSLSTYEQYF
13 | TRBJ1-1 | TRBV19 | CATLDRDVTEAFF
14 | TRBJ2-5 | TRBV3-1/TRBV3-2 | CASSQDFRGETQYF
14 | TRBJ1-4 | TRBV28 | CASSEGGTNEKLFF
14 | TRBJ2-7 | TRBV2 | CASKTTGRTGEQYF
15 | TRBJ1-3 | TRBV5-3 | CARSPQDRTGNTIYF
14 | TRBJ1-5 | TRBV18 | CASSPDRVNQPQHF
14 | TRBJ1-1 | TRBV6-5 | CASSYSRGYTEAFF
12 | TRBJ2-5 | TRBV30 | CVWRGTIETQYF
15 | TRBJ2-7 | TRBV28 | CASRDGQITPYEQYF
14 | TRBJ1-3 | TRBV30 | CAWSVGGLENTIYF
14 | TRBJ1-1 | TRBV30 | CATSGQGAPTEAFF
15 | TRBJ2-3 | TRBV4-1 | CASSQQAGGADTQYF
14 | TRBJ2-7 | TRBV28 | CAANPGQFSYEQYF
14 | TRBJ1-3 | TRBV6-5 | CASSYRGLGNTIYF
14 | TRBJ1-3 | TRBV30 | CAGRIAGVGNTIYF
13 | TRBJ2-7 | TRBV6-5 | CASSPSPSRWQYF
14 | TRBJ2-1 | TRBV6-5 | CASKTGVTNNEQFF
17 | TRBJ2-2 | TRBV7-8 | CASSLGLAGGNLGELFF
16 | TRBJ2-5 | TRBV19 | CASSMSGEFFQETQYF
16 | TRBJ2-7 | TRBV14 | CASSQVITGRAHEQYF
14 | TRBJ2-7 | TRBV13 | CASSLIDSDYEQYF
17 | TRBJ1-1 | TRBV9 | CASSVDRGERGNTEAFF
14 | TRBJ1-2 | TRBV6-6 | CASRGQGAAPGYTF
14 | TRBJ1-2 | TRBV11-2 | CASSHGTGGYGYTF
15 | TRBJ1-6 | TRBV7-9 | CASSLPTGHNSPLHF
15 | TRBJ1-2 | TRBV11-1 | CASSLDQTENYGYTF
17 | TRBJ2-3 | TRBV7-8 | CASSLFSSGGSTDTQYF
14 | TRBJ2-1 | TRBV5-1 | CASSVGLWYNEQFF
13 | TRBJ2-5 | TRBV6-5 | CASRGDSQETQYF
12 | TRBJ1-2 | TRBV10-2 | CASIGTEYGYTF
13 | TRBJ1-2 | TRBV9 | CASSVVPGPGYTF
15 | TRBJ1-5 | TRBV2 | CASSGRGGARQPQHF
17 | TRBJ1-1 | TRBV3-1/TRBV3-2 | CASRPGTGLSRNTEAFF
14 | TRBJ1-1 | TRBV2 | CASVLTGPNTEAFF
16 | TRBJ1-5 | TRBV18 | CASSPNQGVSNQPQHF
16 | TRBJ1-6 | TRBV6-5 | CASSYRPTNGNSPLHF
16 | TRBJ1-1 | TRBV2 | CASGDANRGMNTEAFF
15 | TRBJ2-5 | TRBV19 | CASSLFLGPQETQYF
14 | TRBJ1-3 | TRBV3-1/TRBV3-2 | CASSQQGAGNTIYF
14 | TRBJ1-6 | TRBV7-2 | CASSSQGAKSTLHF
14 | TRBJ2-5 | TRBV3-1/TRBV3-2 | CASSRDRAFGTQYF
12 | TRBJ2-7 | TRBV7-2 | CASSFELYEQYF
14 | TRBJ1-2 | TRBV25-1 | CASSEPTVNYGYTF
14 | TRBJ2-3 | TRBV9 | CASSAGLAGDTQYF
16 | TRBJ2-3 | TRBV9 | CASSVGTSAYTDTQYF
18 | TRBJ2-1 | TRBV3-1/TRBV3-2 | CASSQPLAGGKTYNEQFF